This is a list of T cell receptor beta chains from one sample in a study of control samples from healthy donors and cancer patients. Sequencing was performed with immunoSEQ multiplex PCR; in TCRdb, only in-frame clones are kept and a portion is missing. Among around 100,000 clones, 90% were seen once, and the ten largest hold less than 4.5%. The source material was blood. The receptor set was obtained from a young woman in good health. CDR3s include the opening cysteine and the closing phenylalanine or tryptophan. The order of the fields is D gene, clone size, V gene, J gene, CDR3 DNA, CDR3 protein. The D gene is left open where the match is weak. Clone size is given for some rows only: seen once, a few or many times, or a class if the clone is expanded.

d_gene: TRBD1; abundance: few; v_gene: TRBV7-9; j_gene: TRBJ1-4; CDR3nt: TGTGCCAGCAGGCCCAAGTCATTAGGGGGACAGCCCAATGAAAAACTGTTTTTT; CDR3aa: CASRPKSLGGQPNEKLFF
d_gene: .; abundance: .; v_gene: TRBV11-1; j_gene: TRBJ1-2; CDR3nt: TGTGCCAGCAGCTTATTGAGAGAGGGAGCTAACTATGGCTACACCTTC; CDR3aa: CASSLLREGANYGYTF
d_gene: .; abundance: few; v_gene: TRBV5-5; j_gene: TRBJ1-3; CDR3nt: TGTGCCAGCAGCTTGGAGAGGACAGCTCCCTCTGGAAACACCATATATTTT; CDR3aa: CASSLERTAPSGNTIYF
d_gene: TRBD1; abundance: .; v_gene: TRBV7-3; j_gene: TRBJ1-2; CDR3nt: TGTGCCAGCAGCTTAGACGCCGGGACAGGGAATCCGGCCTTC; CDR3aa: CASSLDAGTGNPAF
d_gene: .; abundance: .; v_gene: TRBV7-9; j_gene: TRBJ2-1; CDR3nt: TGTGCCAGCAGCATTTCGACCGCTCCCCCTTTCAATGAGCAGTTCTTC; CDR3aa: CASSISTAPPFNEQFF
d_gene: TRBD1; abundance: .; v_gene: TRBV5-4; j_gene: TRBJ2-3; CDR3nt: TGTGCCAGCAGGACAGGGGGCGCGAGCACAGATACGCAGTATTTT; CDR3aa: CASRTGGASTDTQYF
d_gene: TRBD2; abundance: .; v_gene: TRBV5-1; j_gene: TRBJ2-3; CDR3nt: TGCGCCAGCAGCTCACACGGGGGGGCGACAGATACGCAGTATTTT; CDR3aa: CASSSHGGATDTQYF
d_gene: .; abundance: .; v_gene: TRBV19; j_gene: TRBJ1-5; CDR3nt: TGTGCCAGTAGTATCCCGCTTAGCAATCAGCCCCAGCATTTT; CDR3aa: CASSIPLSNQPQHF
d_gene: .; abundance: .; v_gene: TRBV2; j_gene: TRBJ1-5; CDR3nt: TGTGCCAGCAGTGCTCAAGGGAGAGATCAGCCCCAGCATTTT; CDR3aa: CASSAQGRDQPQHF
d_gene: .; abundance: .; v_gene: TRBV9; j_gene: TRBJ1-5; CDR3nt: TGTGCCAGCAGCGTCTCCTCAGGGACTGAGCCCCAGCATTTT; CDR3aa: CASSVSSGTEPQHF
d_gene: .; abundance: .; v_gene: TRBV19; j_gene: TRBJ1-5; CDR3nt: TGTGCCAGATCATTACGTGGCCAGCCCCAGCATTTT; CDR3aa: CARSLRGQPQHF
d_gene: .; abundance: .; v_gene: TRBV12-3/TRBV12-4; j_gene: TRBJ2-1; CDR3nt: TGTGCCAGCAGTCGCCTAGGAGATGAGCAGTTCTTC; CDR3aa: CASSRLGDEQFF
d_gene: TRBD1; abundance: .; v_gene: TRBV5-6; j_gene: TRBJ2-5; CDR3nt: TGTGCCAGCAGCGGCGGGACAGGGGGCGCCGAGGAGACCCAGTACTTC; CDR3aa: CASSGGTGGAEETQYF
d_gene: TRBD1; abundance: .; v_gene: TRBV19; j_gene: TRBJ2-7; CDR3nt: TGTGCCAGTAGCTCCGGACAGGGAGGCCACGAGCAGTACTTC; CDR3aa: CASSSGQGGHEQYF
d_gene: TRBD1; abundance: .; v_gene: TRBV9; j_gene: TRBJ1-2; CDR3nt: TGTGCCAGCAGCGCCCTGGGACAGGGGGCGGAAGGCTACACCTTC; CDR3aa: CASSALGQGAEGYTF
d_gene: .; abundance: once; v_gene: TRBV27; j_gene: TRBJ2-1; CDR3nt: TGTGCCAGCAGTGTACGTACGGACAGTTCTGAGCAGTTCTTC; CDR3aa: CASSVRTDSSEQFF
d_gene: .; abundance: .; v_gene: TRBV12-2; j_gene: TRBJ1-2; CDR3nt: TGTGCAAGTCGCTCGCAGGGGGCGAGAGCTGGCTACACCTTC; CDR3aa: CASRSQGARAGYTF
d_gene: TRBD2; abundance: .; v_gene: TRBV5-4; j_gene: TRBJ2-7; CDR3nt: TGTGCCAGCAGCCCCCTAGCGGGGGGCTACGAGCAGTACTTC; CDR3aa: CASSPLAGGYEQYF
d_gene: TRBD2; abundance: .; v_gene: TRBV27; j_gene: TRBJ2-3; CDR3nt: TGTGCCAGCAGGACAACCGGGACTAGCGGGGGGGCCTGGGCAGATACGCAGTATTTT; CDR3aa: CASRTTGTSGGAWADTQYF
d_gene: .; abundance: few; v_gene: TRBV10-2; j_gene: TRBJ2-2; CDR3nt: TGCGCCAGCTTAGACGGGGGGCTCACCGGGGAGCTGTTTTTT; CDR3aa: CASLDGGLTGELFF